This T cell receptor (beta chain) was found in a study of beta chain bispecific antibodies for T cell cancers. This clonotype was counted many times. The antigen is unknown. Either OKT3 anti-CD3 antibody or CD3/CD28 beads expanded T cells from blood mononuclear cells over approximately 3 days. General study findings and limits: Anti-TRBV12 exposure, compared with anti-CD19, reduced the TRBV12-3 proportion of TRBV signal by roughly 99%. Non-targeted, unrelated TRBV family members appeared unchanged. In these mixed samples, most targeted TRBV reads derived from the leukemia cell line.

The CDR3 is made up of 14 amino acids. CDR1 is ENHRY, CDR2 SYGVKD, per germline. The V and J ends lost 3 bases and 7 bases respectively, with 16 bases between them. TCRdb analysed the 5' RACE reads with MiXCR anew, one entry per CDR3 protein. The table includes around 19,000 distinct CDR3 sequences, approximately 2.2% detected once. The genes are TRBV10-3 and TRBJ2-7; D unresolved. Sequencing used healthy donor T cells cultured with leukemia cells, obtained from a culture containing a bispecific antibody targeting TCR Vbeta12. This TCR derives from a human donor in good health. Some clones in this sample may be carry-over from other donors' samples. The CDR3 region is CAISDPPGEVEQYF. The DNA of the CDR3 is TGTGCCATCAGTGACCCGCCCGGTGAAGTTGAGCAGTACTTC.